Included here is one T cell receptor (beta chain) sequence, with context. The data were taken from a study of blood T cells in healthy people across ages. The second PCR ran roughly 6 to 11 cycles with a sample-barcoded 5' primer and J-beta primers. One entry per CDR3 protein, called by TCRdb with MiXCR from the 5' RACE reads. Of approximately 780,000 distinct CDR3 sequences in the sample, around 25% were seen once. V was pared by 2 bases and J by 0 bases, with 12 bases of the junction left unmatched. The CDR3 has 20 residues. CDR1 and CDR2 from the germline V gene are LGHNT and FRNRAP. The data were also submitted as part of a second study, on T cells of mothers and their children.

This clonotype was obtained from a boy younger than 18 in good health. The sequencing input was blood. The chain links TRBV12-5 to TRBJ2-6; 8 positions agree with TRBD2. The CDR3 here is CASGLPPPGLGSSGANVLTF. The DNA for the CDR3 is TGTGCTAGTGGTTTGCCCCCTCCGGGACTAGGCAGCTCTGGGGCCAACGTCCTGACTTTC.